The 15 T cell receptor beta chains reported below all come from one sample, sequenced in a study of T cells after yellow fever vaccination (dated by TCRdb to the late 2010s). The library was obtained by 5' RACE. The run used an Illumina HiSeq 2500. TCRdb ran its own pipeline on the public reads, namely fastp trimming at Q25 and MiXCR clone calling, and kept in-frame beta chains. Each CDR3 protein gets just one entry, which takes the most common genes and DNA from the rows behind it. This sample comprises 300,000 to 450,000 distinct CDR3 sequences, 7% to 9% of them detected only once. Around 17% of the sample goes to the ten largest clones. The treatment or condition label for this specimen denotes: live attenuated yellow fever vaccine strain. This specimen consisted of PBMCs, obtained roughly 46 days after the first yellow fever vaccination. The receptors stem from a man aged 18 to 29 who received the YFV17D yellow fever vaccine.

This clonotype was seen repeatedly, ten times or more. The CDR3 DNA reads as TGTGCCAGCAGCTACGGGACTAACACAGATACGCAGTATTTT. Protein product: CASSYGTNTDTQYF. The genes are TRBV7-8 and TRBJ2-3; 7 bases line up with TRBD2. From germline, CDR1 is SGHVS and CDR2 FQNEAQ. The CDR3 length is 14 residues. V was pared by 4 bases and J by 2 bases, with 3 bases of the junction left unmatched.

J is TRBJ2-7 and V is TRBV6-1, with TRBD1 matching over 10 bases. The CDR3 sequence is 13 residues long. The V gene end was trimmed by 8 bases and the J gene end by 2 bases; junction bases not matched to a gene: 3. Per germline, CDR1 MNHNS and CDR2 SASEGT. The CDR3 reads CASRDRGPYEQYF. The CDR3 bases are TGTGCCAGCCGGGACAGGGGACCCTACGAGCAGTACTTC.

J is TRBJ2-3 and V is TRBV9, with 10 bases matching TRBD2. This CDR3 has 16 amino acids. After removal of 4 bases from V and 2 bases from J, the junction contained 7 bases not matched to a gene. From germline, CDR1 is SGDLS and CDR2 YYNGEE. The CDR3 nucleotides read TGTGCCAGCAGCCCTCGAGCGGGGGGGTACACAGATACGCAGTATTTT. Protein sequence: CASSPRAGGYTDTQYF.

This sequence joins TRBV5-4 and TRBJ2-5, with 8 bases matching TRBD1. V gave up 1 base and J gave up 3 bases; unmatched junction bases: 2. The CDR3 spans 14 residues. Germline V gives CDR1 SGHNT, CDR2 YYREEE (reference sequence). Here the CDR3 DNA reads TGTGCCAGCAGCTTGAAACAGGGGGAAGAGACCCAGTACTTC. Translated, it gives CASSLKQGEETQYF.

This clonotype was counted only a few times. The DNA of the CDR3 is TGTGCCAGCAGTCGGGACACCAGCGAGCAGTACTTC. The encoded protein is CASSRDTSEQYF. The J gene is TRBJ2-7, the V gene TRBV5-4; D possibly corresponds to TRBD1 (6 bases). The germline CDR1 and CDR2 sequences are SGHNT and YYREEE (reference sequence). Trimming stripped 5 bases from V and 6 bases from J, with 12 bases between. There are 12 residues in the CDR3.

This sequence joins TRBV6-2 or TRBV6-3 and TRBJ2-7, with D uncertain. V was pared by 2 bases and J by 1 base, with 9 bases between. This CDR3 is built from 14 residues. The germline V gene encodes CDR1 MNHEY and CDR2 SVGEGT. The CDR3 nucleotides are TGTGCCAGCAGTTACGGGCGGAGATCCTACGAGCAGTACTTC. Protein product: CASSYGRRSYEQYF.

This clonotype was picked up a small number of times. The rearrangement joins TRBV7-2 to TRBJ2-5, with TRBD2 as a possible D gene (7 bases). CDR1 and CDR2 (germline): SGHTA, FQGNSA. V lost 3 bases to trimming and J lost 5 bases, with 13 bases between them. The CDR3 has 14 residues. The CDR3 here is CASSFLGGQETQYF. In DNA, the CDR3 is TGTGCCAGCAGCTTTTTGGGGGGGCAGGAGACCCAGTACTTC.

This sequence joins TRBV9 and TRBJ2-7; 7 positions agree with TRBD2. V lost 0 bases and J lost 1; bases outside the gene matches: 4. Germline assignment: CDR1 SGDLS and CDR2 YYNGEE. CDR3 size: 15 residues. The CDR3 DNA reads TGTGCCAGCAGCGTAGAGAGCGGGGATTCCTACGAGCAGTACTTC. Amino acids: CASSVESGDSYEQYF.

Regarding this clonotype: One junction end disagrees with the germline gene, perhaps due to a read error. The chain links TRBV18 to TRBJ2-3, with a weak D call TRBD1 (6 bases). This CDR3 spans 15 amino acids. CDR1 is KGHSH and CDR2 is LQKENI in the germline V gene. CDR3 bases: TGTGCCAGCTCACCACCGGGACACCCGTCGGATACGAAGTATTTT. It is translated as CASSPPGHPSDTKYF.

The chain is built from TRBV4-3 and TRBJ2-5; D is ambiguous. V dropped 4 bases and J dropped 1 base, with 7 bases sitting between them. Germline V CDR1 and CDR2: LGHNA, YSLEER. The CDR3 totals 13 residues. CDR3: CASSRSFQETQYF. As DNA, the CDR3 is TGCGCCAGCAGCCGTAGCTTCCAAGAGACCCAGTACTTC.

This clonotype was counted between two and nine times. The gene calls are TRBV28 and TRBJ2-1; D is uncertain. Trimming removed 4 bases from V and 7 bases from J, with 11 bases in between. The CDR3 consists of 13 residues. The V gene's germline CDR1 is MDHEN and CDR2 SYDVKM. CDR3 amino acids: CASSSYNPNEQFF. The CDR3 DNA follows: TGTGCCAGCAGTTCCTACAACCCTAATGAGCAGTTCTTC.

This clonotype turned up a few times. The chain carries TRBV4-1 and TRBJ1-2; unclear D gene. Trimming cost V 1 base and J 4 bases, with 7 bases left between them. The CDR3 is 13 amino acids. Per the germline V gene, CDR1 is MGHRA and CDR2 is YSYEKL. CDR3 in DNA: TGCGCCAGCAGCCAAGTCGGAACCTATGGCTACACCTTC. Translation: CASSQVGTYGYTF.

In its sample, this clonotype was seen many times. The chain links TRBV20-1 to TRBJ2-1; D is ambiguous. The CDR3 length is 13 residues. Between the trimmed V and J ends, which lost 4 bases and 6 bases, there was a span of 13 bases. Germline CDR1 and CDR2: DFQATT and SNEGSKA (reference sequence). Here the CDR3 DNA reads TGCAGTGCTACCCCGGTCACGACCAATGAGCAGTTCTTC. This sequence encodes CSATPVTTNEQFF.

This sequence joins TRBV19 and TRBJ2-5; D call uncertain. The CDR3 has 12 residues. Germline lookup yields CDR1 LNHDA and CDR2 SQIVND (reference sequence). Trimming pared 1 base from V and 9 bases from J, leaving 9 bases between. The CDR3 sequence: CASSIGPGSQYF. As DNA, the CDR3 is TGTGCCAGTAGTATAGGTCCTGGGTCCCAGTACTTC.

This clonotype showed up just once. Since a much larger clone is just one base distant, this may be a read error. The chain has TRBV12-3 or TRBV12-4 and TRBJ1-1; D might be TRBD1 (5 bases). Trimming left V 8 bases short and J 1 base short, with 11 bases between. The CDR3 extends over 13 amino acids. The CDR3: CASQTDTNTEAFF. The CDR3, as DNA: TGTGCCAGCCAGACAGATACGAACACTGAAGCTTTCTTT.